The 2 T cell receptor beta chains below come from one sample, sequenced in a study of cytomegalovirus exposure and HLA in healthy donors (dated by TCRdb to about 2017). The receptor library was made with the immunoSEQ multiplex PCR assay. The multiplex PCR relied on a mix of 60 forward primers for TCR Vbeta segments and 13 reverse primers for TCR Jbeta segments. TCRdb's version of the immuneACCESS table is confined to in-frame rearrangements and falls short of the full clone set. An unresolved V gene accounts for under half of the shortfall where checked; the remainder is of unknown origin. This sample holds 150,000 to 200,000 clones; approximately 80% were observed only once. The ten largest account for around 4.9% of the sample. The specimen was PBMCs. All receptors come from a man between 18 and 29 years old in good health and CMV-seronegative.

This sequence joins TRBV5-4 and TRBJ2-1; 14 bases map to TRBD2. J lost 7 bases, V lost 4 bases, and 10 bases had no gene match. CDR1 and CDR2 from the germline V gene are SGHNT and YYREEE (reference sequence). The CDR3 is 17 residues long. The CDR3 DNA sequence: TGTGCCAGCAGCGCGGGACTAGCGGGAGTAGCTGTGAATGAGCAGTTCTTC. It is translated as CASSAGLAGVAVNEQFF.

V usage is TRBV19 and J usage is TRBJ2-7, with 10 nucleotides matching TRBD2. Per the germline V gene, CDR1 is LNHDA and CDR2 is SQIVND (reference sequence). The CDR3 runs to 15 residues. The trim removed 2 bases at V and 4 bases at J, leaving 5 bases unmatched. The CDR3 region is CASSISVAGGYEQYF. CDR3 DNA: TGTGCCAGTAGTATATCCGTAGCGGGAGGTTACGAGCAGTACTTC.